A single sample gave rise to the 14 T cell receptor beta chains below, sequenced in a study of blood T cell repertoires in COVID-19. Sequenced by immunoSEQ multiplex PCR; TCRdb stores in-frame clones only, minus some. The sample holds about 190,000 clones, about 85% seen once. The sequenced material came from peripheral blood. The receptor set was obtained from a man aged 25-45 years with acute or convalescent COVID-19.

The chain links TRBV27 to TRBJ2-2; D remains ambiguous. The germline V gene encodes CDR1 MNHEY and CDR2 SMNVEV (reference sequence). This CDR3 has 12 amino acids. V lost 0 bases, J lost 7 bases, and 3 bases lay in between. This CDR3 is CASSLSLGELFF. The CDR3 DNA is TGTGCCAGCAGTTTATCCCTCGGGGAGCTGTTTTTT.

This chain links TRBV7-9 with TRBJ2-3; 9 nucleotides match TRBD2. V lost 5 bases, J lost 1 base, and 7 bases stayed unmatched. Per germline, CDR1 SEHNR and CDR2 FQNEAQ (reference sequence). CDR3 size: 16 residues. The CDR3: CASSGRWTSGTDTQYF. CDR3 bases: TGTGCCAGCAGCGGCCGGTGGACTAGCGGCACAGATACGCAGTATTTT.

The chain combines TRBV14 with TRBJ2-7, with D possibly being TRBD2 (5 bases). Germline lookup yields CDR1 SGHDN and CDR2 FVKESK. Trimming pared 1 base from V and 0 bases from J, leaving 19 bases between. The CDR3 runs 18 residues. CDR3 loop: CASSQGGLGGYSSYEQYF. DNA for the CDR3: TGTGCCAGCAGCCAAGGGGGTCTTGGCGGGTATAGCTCCTACGAGCAGTACTTC.

As concerns this clone: One junction end does not reproduce the germline sequence, and a read error may be involved. The chain combines TRBV5-5 with TRBJ1-1, with D unclear. This CDR3 has 11 amino acids. Per the germline V gene, CDR1 is SGHKS and CDR2 is YYEKEE (reference sequence). CDR3 nucleotide sequence: TGTGCCAGCATCTTGAACACTGAAGCTTTCTTT. This translates into CASILNTEAFF.

The rearrangement links TRBV15 to TRBJ2-3, with D maybe TRBD2 (5 bases). The germline V and J ends were trimmed by 3 bases and 7 bases, with 14 bases remaining between them. This CDR3 has 14 amino acids. CDR1 and CDR2 from the germline V gene are LNHNV and YYDKDF (reference sequence). The DNA of the CDR3 is TGTGCCACCAGCAGTGCTGAGGTGACTAATACGCAGTATTTT. Amino acid sequence: CATSSAEVTNTQYF. The complete variable domain, with remaining parts taken from reference TRBV15 and TRBJ2-3, reads DAMVIQNPRYQVTQFGKPVTLSCSQTLNHNVMYWYQQKSSQAPKLLFHYYDKDFNNEADTPDNFQSRRPNTSFCFLDIRSPGLGDTAMYLCATSSAEVTNTQYFGPGTRLTVL.

This clone was seen only a few times. This chain uses TRBV19 with TRBJ2-1; 13 bases map to TRBD2. The CDR3 length is 16 residues. Unmatched junction bases numbered 8, after V lost 5 bases and J lost 7 bases. CDR1 is LNHDA and CDR2 is SQIVND in the germline V gene (reference sequence). For the CDR3, the DNA is TGTGCCAGTAGTCCCGCCGGGACTAGCGGGAATAATGAGCAGTTCTTC. It is translated as CASSPAGTSGNNEQFF.

The chain couples TRBV10-3 to TRBJ1-3; 7 positions agree with TRBD1. Germline V gene data show CDR1 as ENHRY and CDR2 as SYGVKD. The CDR3 totals 13 residues. The J segment lost 4 bases and the V segment lost 9 bases, leaving 6 bases of the junction unmatched. CDR3 loop: CAIAGTAGNTIYF. The CDR3 DNA follows: TGTGCCATAGCCGGGACAGCAGGAAACACCATATATTTT.

The chain has TRBV7-9 and TRBJ2-2; 7 nucleotides align to TRBD1. Germline lookup yields CDR1 SEHNR and CDR2 FQNEAQ (reference sequence). This CDR3 contains 15 residues. The V and J ends lost 3 bases and 2 bases, in that order; junction bases with no gene match: 3. The CDR3 DNA follows: TGTGCCAGCAGCTTCTACAGGGGTAACACCGGGGAGCTGTTTTTT. Its translation: CASSFYRGNTGELFF.

The genes are TRBV30 and TRBJ2-5, with TRBD2 as a possible D gene (5 bases). Per the germline V gene, CDR1 is GTSNPN and CDR2 is SVGIG (reference sequence). The CDR3 spans 14 residues. The V end was cut by 5 bases, the J end by 2 bases, with 15 bases between. CDR3 sequence reads: CAWPRLPRQETQYF. The CDR3 DNA sequence: TGTGCCTGGCCGCGACTACCTAGGCAAGAGACCCAGTACTTC.

The chain couples TRBV5-1 to TRBJ1-4; 7 bases line up with TRBD1. The junction had 4 bases not matched to a gene; V was cut back by 4 bases and J by 7 bases. CDR3 length: 13 residues. The germline CDR1 and CDR2 sequences are SGHRS and YFSETQ. This chain's CDR3 is CASSQTGFEKLFF. The CDR3 DNA follows: TGCGCCAGCAGCCAGACAGGGTTTGAAAAACTGTTTTTT.

This clone occurred once. The rearrangement joins TRBV9 to TRBJ2-7; D is unclear. The germline CDR1 and CDR2 sequences are SGDLS and YYNGEE. V was cut by 1 base and J by 2 bases, with 13 bases left in between. The CDR3 loop spans 15 amino acids. The CDR3 region has the DNA TGTGCCAGCAGCGTATCGGCGGAGTTGGCCTACGAGCAGTACTTC. Its translation is CASSVSAELAYEQYF.

V usage is TRBV5-1 and J usage is TRBJ2-3, with D hard to call. Germline lookup yields CDR1 SGHRS and CDR2 YFSETQ. Trimming cost V 0 bases and J 1 base, with 6 bases left between them. The CDR3 sequence is 14 residues long. The CDR3 is CASSLDRGTDTQYF. For the CDR3, the DNA is TGCGCCAGCAGCTTGGACCGAGGCACAGATACGCAGTATTTT. Full variable domain (remainder filled in from reference TRBV5-1 and TRBJ2-3): KAGVTQTPRYLIKTRGQQVTLSCSPISGHRSVSWYQQTPGQGLQFLFEYFSETQRNKGNFPGRFSGRQFSNSRSEMNVSTLELGDSALYLCASSLDRGTDTQYFGPGTRLTVL.

The genes are TRBV7-9 and TRBJ2-7, with a tentative D call TRBD1 (5 bases). Germline lookup yields CDR1 SEHNR and CDR2 FQNEAQ (reference sequence). The V end lost 5 bases, the J end lost 2 bases, and 16 bases lay between the germline ends. CDR3 length: 15 residues. CDR3 in amino acids: CASSLLRYRPYEQYF. The CDR3 nucleotides read TGTGCCAGCAGCCTACTTAGGTACAGGCCCTACGAGCAGTACTTC.

This clone occurred a few times. The chain couples TRBV10-1 to TRBJ1-4; the D gene is possibly TRBD1 (6 bases). The CDR3 extends over 18 amino acids. V was trimmed by 7 bases and J by 4 bases, leaving 25 bases between them. Germline CDR1 and CDR2: WNHNN and SYGVQD (reference sequence). This CDR3 is CASTAIQGRMALNEKLFF. CDR3 nucleotide sequence: TGCGCCAGCACTGCTATACAGGGTCGGATGGCCCTTAATGAAAAACTGTTTTTT.